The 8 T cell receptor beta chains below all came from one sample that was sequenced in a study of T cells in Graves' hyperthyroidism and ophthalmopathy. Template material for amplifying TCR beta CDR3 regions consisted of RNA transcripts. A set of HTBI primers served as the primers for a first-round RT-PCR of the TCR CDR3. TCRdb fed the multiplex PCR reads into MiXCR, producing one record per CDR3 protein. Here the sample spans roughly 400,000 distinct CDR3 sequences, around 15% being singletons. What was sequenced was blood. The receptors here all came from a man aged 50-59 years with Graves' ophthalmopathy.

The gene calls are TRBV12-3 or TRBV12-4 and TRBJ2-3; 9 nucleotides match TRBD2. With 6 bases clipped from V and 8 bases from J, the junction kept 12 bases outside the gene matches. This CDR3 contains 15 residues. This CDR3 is CASRLSGSFFSTQYF. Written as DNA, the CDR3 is TGTGCCAGCAGGCTTAGCGGGAGCTTTTTTAGTACGCAGTATTTT.

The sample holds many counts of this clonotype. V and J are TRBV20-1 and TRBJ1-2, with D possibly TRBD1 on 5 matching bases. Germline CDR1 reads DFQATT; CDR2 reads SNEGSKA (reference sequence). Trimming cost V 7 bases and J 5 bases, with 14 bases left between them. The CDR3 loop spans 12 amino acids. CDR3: CSGQGQLYGYTF. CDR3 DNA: TGCAGTGGCCAGGGTCAACTGTATGGCTACACCTTC.

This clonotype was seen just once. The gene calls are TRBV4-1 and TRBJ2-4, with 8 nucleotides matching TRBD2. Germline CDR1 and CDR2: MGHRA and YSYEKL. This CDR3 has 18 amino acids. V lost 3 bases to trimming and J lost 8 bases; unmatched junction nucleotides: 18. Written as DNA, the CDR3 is TGCGCCAGCAGCCACGAGGCTAGTCGAGCGGGGGCGGTAGACATTCAGTACTTC. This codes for CASSHEASRAGAVDIQYF.

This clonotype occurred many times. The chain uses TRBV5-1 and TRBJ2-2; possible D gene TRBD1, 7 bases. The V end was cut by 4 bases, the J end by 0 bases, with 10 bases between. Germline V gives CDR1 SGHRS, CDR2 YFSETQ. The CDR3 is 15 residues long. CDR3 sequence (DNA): TGCGCCAGCAGCGGAGGGGGCCCGAACACCGGGGAGCTGTTTTTT. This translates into CASSGGGPNTGELFF.

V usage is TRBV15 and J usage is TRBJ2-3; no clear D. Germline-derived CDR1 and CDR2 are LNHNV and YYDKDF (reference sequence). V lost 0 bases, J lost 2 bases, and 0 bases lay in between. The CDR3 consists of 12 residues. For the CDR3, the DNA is TGTGCCACCAGCAGAGACACAGATACGCAGTATTTT. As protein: CATSRDTDTQYF.

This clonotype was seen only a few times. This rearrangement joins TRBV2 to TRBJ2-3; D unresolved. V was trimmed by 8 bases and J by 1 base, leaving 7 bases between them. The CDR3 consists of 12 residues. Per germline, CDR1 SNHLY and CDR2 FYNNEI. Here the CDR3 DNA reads TGTGCCAGCGACCGGGGCACAGATACGCAGTATTTT. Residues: CASDRGTDTQYF.

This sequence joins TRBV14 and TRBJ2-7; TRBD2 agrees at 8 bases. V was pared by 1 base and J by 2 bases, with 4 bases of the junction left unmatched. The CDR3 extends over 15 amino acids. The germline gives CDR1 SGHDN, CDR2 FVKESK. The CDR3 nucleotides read TGTGCCAGCAGCCAAGCTCCGACTAGCGCCTACGAGCAGTACTTC. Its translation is CASSQAPTSAYEQYF.

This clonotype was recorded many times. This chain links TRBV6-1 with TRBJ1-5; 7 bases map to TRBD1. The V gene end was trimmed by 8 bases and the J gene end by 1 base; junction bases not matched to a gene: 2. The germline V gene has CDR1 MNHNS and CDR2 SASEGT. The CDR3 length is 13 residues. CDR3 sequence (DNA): TGTGCCAGCTCAGGGGGAAGCAATCAGCCCCAGCATTTT. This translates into CASSGGSNQPQHF.